Described below is a single T cell receptor beta chain sequence and its context. This sample was included in a study of blood T cell repertoires in COVID-19. Produced via immunoSEQ multiplex PCR; TCRdb's table is partial and in-frame only. The data contain roughly 74,000 clones, around 88% of them singletons. V shed 1 base and J 2 bases; nucleotides not matched to a gene: 10. The CDR3 consists of 20 residues. The germline V gene encodes CDR1 SGDLS and CDR2 YYNGEE. This chain connects TRBV9 to TRBJ2-6; 12 positions match TRBD2. This clonotype originated in a woman aged 80 or over with active or convalescent COVID-19. Sequenced input: peripheral blood. The CDR3 DNA follows: TGTGCCAGCAGCGTACAAGGTCTAGCGGGGGGGCTGGCTGGGGCCAACGTCCTGACTTTC. Translation gives CASSVQGLAGGLAGANVLTF.